This is a list of T cell receptor beta chains from one sample in a study of T cells in localized non-small cell lung cancer. Produced via immunoSEQ multiplex PCR; TCRdb's table is partial and in-frame only. The sample includes about 25,000 clones, roughly 86% of them seen just once. Source: peripheral blood, taken before any cancer treatment. The receptors were sampled from a male donor aged 60 or over with stage II squamous cell lung carcinoma. The CDR3 runs from the conserved cysteine through the conserved F or W.

v_call cdr3_aa
TRBV5-5 CASSLGPGPSGANVLTF
TRBV7-9 CASSLYGTEAFF
TRBV11-3 CASSQGAGISYGYTF
TRBV5-6 CASSFSGGQVGLDTQYF
TRBV30 CAWSAFGTGRDTIYF
TRBV5-4 CASSPSRGNNEKLFF
TRBV11-3 CASSWDLRGRQPQHF
TRBV6-6 CASRYSGGANEQFF
TRBV6-1 CASRLGGAVETQYF
TRBV19 CASSATGGAETQYF
TRBV28 CASSLRRDGGYTF
TRBV6-4 CASSGVTGELFF
TRBV15 CATSRYGAGSYNEQFF
TRBV19 CASTLDRNTEAFF
TRBV6-1 CASSLAGYEQYF
TRBV18 CASSRQGEGYEQYF
TRBV18 CASSPMANTEAFF
TRBV28 CASSLSVNTIYF
TRBV29-1 CSVGQGVNQPQHF
TRBV6-5 CASRQDTPNTEAFF
TRBV18 CASSRTGQGKEGSYGYTF
TRBV4-1 CASSLGQGFDLNTEAFF
TRBV11-2 CASSPAGTPGQAFF
TRBV9 CASSPTSGRALGEQFF
TRBV6-1 CASSEGQGFGSPLHF
TRBV11-3 CASSLVVEGSETQYF
TRBV7-2 CASSATQGGQETQYF
TRBV5-1 CASSPQTSGSETQYF
TRBV19 CASSITGPYNEQFF
TRBV7-2 CASSLASGATGQTQYF
TRBV11-3 CASSPGQIAEAFF
TRBV29-1 CSVVEAGLYGYTF
TRBV6-6 CASSAGERVVNEQFF
TRBV7-9 CASSLAGANVLTF
TRBV6-5 CASSPMPYEQYF
TRBV5-5 CASSLGRTNSPLHF
TRBV28 CASSFSTGDTEAFF
TRBV7-7 CASSFGQGGNEQFF
TRBV7-8 CASSFLTGNSPLHF
TRBV21-1 CASTGTVGTYEQYF
TRBV7-9 CASSSLWTGSQETQYF
TRBV6-1 CASSEPDTQYF
TRBV9 CASSVEDRGDSPLHF
TRBV19 CASSRTHTDTQYF
TRBV27 CASSLAGGYNEQFF